One TCR beta chain is described in this entry. Its cognate antigen is unknown. TCRdb re-called the RACE reads with MiXCR, one entry per CDR3 protein. In the table there are around 330,000 distinct CDR3 sequences, around 5.5% of which are singletons. The sample originates from a study of human T cells and chemical hapten exposure. Findings and limits, study-wide: With regard to DPC sensitization, TCRs above 1 in 1000 frequency did not change. It was expanded TCRs that formed significantly more large CDR3 similarity clusters than controls did.

Noted time point: pre-sensitization, week 0. Treatment specified: therapeutic diphenylcyclopropenone sensitization with weekly scalp DPC. The clonotype was recovered from a woman under 30 with alopecia areata. Some clones in this sample may be carry-over from other donors' samples. Sequences were derived from whole blood, sampled in connection with sensitization to the hapten diphenylcyclopropenone (DPC).

The DNA for the CDR3 is TGTGCCAGCAGCAGGGACAGGGAGGAAAAACTGTTTTTT. Translating gives CASSRDREEKLFF. The gene calls are TRBV7-8 and TRBJ1-4, with 9 bases aligning to TRBD1. The length of the CDR3 is 13 residues. V lost 5 bases, J lost 8 bases, and 3 bases stayed unmatched. Germline V gene sequence: CDR1 SGHVS, CDR2 FQNEAQ.